The TCR beta chain under discussion was sequenced for a study of early T cells in non-severe SARS-CoV-2 infection. For the study at large: Sequencing of bulk RNA from unsorted whole blood was done, without chain pairing.

Whole-study results and caveats: In VDJdb matching, anti-spike CD8 responses were favored while private and CD4 specificities went missing.

This clonotype was detected many times. Its antigen is not identified. Individual cDNA molecules received unique molecular identifiers. TCRdb redid the calling of the 5' RACE reads with MiXCR, one entry per CDR3 protein. The table includes about 72,000 distinct CDR3 sequences, about a tenth detected once. Trimming took 6 bases from V and 4 from J, leaving 14 bases between them. There are 14 residues in the CDR3. Germline lookup yields CDR1 SNHLY and CDR2 FYNNEI. The TCR originated in an adult who was a healthcare worker with PCR-confirmed SARS-CoV-2 infection or an uninfected control (not recorded which). The sample here was whole blood, taken at baseline. The chain links TRBV2 to TRBJ2-3; D is unclear. DNA of the CDR3: TGTGCCAGCAGGACGGGTATTACAGCAGATACGCAGTATTTT. It encodes CASRTGITADTQYF.